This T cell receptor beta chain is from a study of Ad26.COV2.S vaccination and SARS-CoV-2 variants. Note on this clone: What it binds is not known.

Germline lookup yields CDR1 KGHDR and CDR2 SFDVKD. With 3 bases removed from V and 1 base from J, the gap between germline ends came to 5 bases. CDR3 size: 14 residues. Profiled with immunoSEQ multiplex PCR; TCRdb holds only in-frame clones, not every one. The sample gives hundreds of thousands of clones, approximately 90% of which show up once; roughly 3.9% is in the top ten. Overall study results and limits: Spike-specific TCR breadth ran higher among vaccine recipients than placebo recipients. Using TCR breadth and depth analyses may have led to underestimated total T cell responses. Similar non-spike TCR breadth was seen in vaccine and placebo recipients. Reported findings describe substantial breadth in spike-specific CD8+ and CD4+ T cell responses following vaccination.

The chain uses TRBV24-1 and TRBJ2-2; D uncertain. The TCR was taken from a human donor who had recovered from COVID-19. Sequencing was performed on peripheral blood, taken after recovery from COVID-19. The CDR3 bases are TGTGCCACCAGTGATCTGGGGAACACCGGGGAGCTGTTTTTT. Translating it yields CATSDLGNTGELFF.